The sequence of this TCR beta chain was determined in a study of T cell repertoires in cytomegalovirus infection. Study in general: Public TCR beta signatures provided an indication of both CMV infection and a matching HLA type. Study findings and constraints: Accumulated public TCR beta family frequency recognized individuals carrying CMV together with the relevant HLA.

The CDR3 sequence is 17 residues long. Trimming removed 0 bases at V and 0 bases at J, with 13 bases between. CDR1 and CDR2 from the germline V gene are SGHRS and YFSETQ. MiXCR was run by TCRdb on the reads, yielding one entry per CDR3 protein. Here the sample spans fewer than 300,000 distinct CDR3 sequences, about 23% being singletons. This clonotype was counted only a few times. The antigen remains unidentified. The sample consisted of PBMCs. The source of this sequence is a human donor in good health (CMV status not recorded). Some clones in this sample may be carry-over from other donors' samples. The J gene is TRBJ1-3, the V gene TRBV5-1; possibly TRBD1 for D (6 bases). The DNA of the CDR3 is TGCGCCAGCAGCTTGGGGGGACAATCGAGCTCTGGAAACACCATATATTTT. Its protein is CASSLGGQSSSGNTIYF.